This T cell receptor beta chain was obtained from a study of glioma-infiltrating T cells after dendritic cell vaccination. On the study more broadly: Dendritic cell vaccination trial patients had either newly diagnosed or recurrent glioblastoma. Autologous tumor lysate-pulsed dendritic cell vaccination was given between the early 2000s and the early 2010s.

Input was 2 to 2.5 ug genomic DNA, or all available if less. The primer mix had 60 V beta and 13 J beta primers. The assay was immunoSEQ multiplex PCR, and TCRdb's table has in-frame clones only and misses some. Of almost 65,000 clones in the sample, around 86% are singletons; the top ten hold 7% to 10%. This clone has more than one count but fewer than ten. The sample consisted of blood, taken before dendritic cell vaccination. This TCR was sampled from a human donor with glioblastoma.

The CDR3 DNA follows: TGTGCCAGTAGTATTGCTACAGGGCCAAACTATGGCTACACCTTC. Translating gives CASSIATGPNYGYTF. The chain is built from TRBV19 and TRBJ1-2; the D gene is possibly TRBD1 (6 bases). This CDR3 is 15 amino acids long. Germline loops: CDR1 LNHDA, CDR2 SQIVND (reference sequence). The V end lost 3 bases, the J end lost 2 bases, and 13 bases lay between the germline ends.